These 23 T cell receptor beta chains share one sample of origin, sequenced in a study of blood T cell repertoires in COVID-19. Clones were sequenced by immunoSEQ multiplex PCR, and TCRdb holds only the in-frame ones, with some missing. The data show around 310,000 clones, nearly 90% seen once. The sample consisted of PBMCs or T cells enriched from blood (not recorded which). The source of these receptors is a woman aged 25 to 39 who had recovered from COVID-19.

This chain uses TRBV6-1 with TRBJ2-5; no definite D call. Germline loops: CDR1 MNHNS, CDR2 SASEGT. The CDR3 sequence is 13 residues long. V lost 2 bases and J 2 bases, leaving 6 bases between the germline ends. CDR3 DNA sequence: TGTGCCAGCAGTGAACAGAGGCAAGAGACCCAGTACTTC. It translates to CASSEQRQETQYF.

This sequence joins TRBV9 and TRBJ2-1; TRBD2 matches at 9 bases. The junction had 6 bases not matched to a gene; V was cut back by 1 base and J by 4 bases. Germline CDR1 is SGDLS and CDR2 is YYNGEE. This CDR3 is built from 16 residues. This CDR3 reads CASSVSVAGDYNEQFF. DNA for the CDR3: TGTGCCAGCAGCGTATCCGTAGCGGGGGATTACAATGAGCAGTTCTTC.

This chain joins TRBV6-5 and TRBJ1-2, with 10 bases matching TRBD1. The CDR3 spans 15 residues. Germline V lookup: CDR1 MNHEY, CDR2 SVGAGI. With 0 bases clipped from V and 3 bases from J, the junction kept 1 base outside the gene matches. The DNA for the CDR3 is TGTGCCAGCAGTTACTCGGGGACAGGGGACTATGGCTACACCTTC. Translation: CASSYSGTGDYGYTF.

This clone has just a few counts. The chain combines TRBV2 with TRBJ1-1, with 11 bases matching TRBD1. The trim removed 6 bases at V and 4 bases at J, leaving 7 bases unmatched. The CDR3 runs 15 residues. Germline loops: CDR1 SNHLY, CDR2 FYNNEI. CDR3 nucleotide sequence: TGTGCCAGCAGCGGGACAGGGGGTTCGGGCACTGAAGCTTTCTTT. It encodes CASSGTGGSGTEAFF. Complete variable domain (other parts from reference TRBV2 and TRBJ1-1): EPEVTQTPSHQVTQMGQEVILRCVPISNHLYFYWYRQILGQKVEFLVSFYNNEISEKSEIFDDQFSVERPDGSNFTLKIRSTKLEDSAMYFCASSGTGGSGTEAFFGQGTRLTVV.

This clone has only one observation. This chain joins TRBV11-2 and TRBJ1-1; D perhaps matches TRBD1 (6 bases). The CDR3 consists of 15 residues. The ends were cut back, 2 bases at V and 1 base at J, with 11 bases in the middle. The germline CDR1 and CDR2 sequences are SGHAT and FQNNGV. The CDR3 nucleotides are TGTGCCAGCAGCTTATCGGCAGGGGCGAACACTGAAGCTTTCTTT. Protein: CASSLSAGANTEAFF.

This rearrangement joins TRBV18 to TRBJ2-1; TRBD2 might be the D (6 bases). V shed 2 bases and J shed 0 bases, with 14 bases lying between them. CDR3 size: 17 residues. Germline V gene data show CDR1 as KGHSH and CDR2 as LQKENI. The CDR3 DNA follows: TGTGCCAGCTCACCATTTGATCCTAGCGCCTCCTACAATGAGCAGTTCTTC. Its translation is CASSPFDPSASYNEQFF.

The chain couples TRBV7-2 to TRBJ1-5; D is uncertain. The ends were cut back, 6 bases at V and 4 bases at J, with 16 bases in the middle. The CDR3 is made up of 15 amino acids. CDR1 is SGHTA, CDR2 FQGNSA, per germline. The CDR3 protein is CASRDGVGWNQPQHF. DNA of the CDR3: TGTGCCAGCAGGGACGGGGTGGGATGGAATCAGCCCCAGCATTTT.

V is TRBV20-1 and J is TRBJ2-3; the D is unclear. The ends were cut back, 3 bases at V and 5 bases at J, with 3 bases in the middle. Germline CDR1 reads DFQATT; CDR2 reads SNEGSKA (reference sequence). The CDR3 has 10 residues. CDR3: CSASVDTQYF. The CDR3 bases are TGCAGTGCTAGCGTAGATACGCAGTATTTT.

J is TRBJ2-7 and V is TRBV6-5, with 9 nucleotides matching TRBD1. The CDR3 has 16 residues. CDR1 and CDR2 (germline): MNHEY, SVGAGI. Trimming took 4 bases from V and 9 from J; bases not matched to a gene: 16. The CDR3 sequence is CASSSPSGQGGRGQYF. The CDR3 bases are TGTGCCAGCAGTTCACCTTCGGGACAGGGAGGACGGGGGCAGTACTTC.

The chain couples TRBV9 to TRBJ1-1; D is possibly TRBD1 (6 bases). Trimming left V 3 bases short and J 5 bases short, with 14 bases between. The CDR3 is 14 residues long. Germline CDR1 is SGDLS and CDR2 is YYNGEE. For the CDR3, the DNA is TGTGCCAGCAGCGCCGGGGGGGCATGGACTGAAGCTTTCTTT. It encodes CASSAGGAWTEAFF.

The chain uses TRBV6-5 and TRBJ2-5; D gene uncertain. Trimming removed 4 bases from V and 2 bases from J, with 11 bases in between. CDR1 is MNHEY and CDR2 is SVGAGI in the germline V gene. The CDR3 runs 14 residues. CDR3 DNA sequence: TGTGCCAGCAGTTGGCGCGGTGGACAAGAGACCCAGTACTTC. Protein: CASSWRGGQETQYF.

J is TRBJ2-7 and V is TRBV10-3; TRBD1 aligns across 12 bases. V dropped 3 bases and J dropped 7; count of bases not matched to a gene: 7. Germline V CDR1 and CDR2: ENHRY, SYGVKD. This CDR3 region has 15 residues. The CDR3 spells CAISDTGQGAGEQYF. The CDR3 coding sequence is TGTGCCATCAGTGACACGGGACAGGGGGCGGGGGAGCAGTACTTC.

V usage is TRBV28 and J usage is TRBJ1-6; D is ambiguous. CDR1 is MDHEN, CDR2 SYDVKM, per germline. The CDR3 covers 13 residues. V lost 8 bases and J 7 bases, leaving 12 bases between the germline ends. This CDR3 is CASGRPANSPLHF. The CDR3 DNA reads TGTGCCAGCGGCAGGCCCGCAAATTCACCCCTCCACTTT.

The chain uses TRBV4-1 and TRBJ1-4, with a possible D match to TRBD1 (5 bases). Trimming removed 0 bases from V and 8 bases from J, with 13 bases in between. Germline V lookup: CDR1 MGHRA, CDR2 YSYEKL. The CDR3 is made up of 15 amino acids. Here the CDR3 reads CASSQEGLETEKLFF. In nucleotides, the CDR3 is TGCGCCAGCAGCCAAGAGGGGCTGGAAACCGAAAAACTGTTTTTT.

The chain links TRBV5-1 to TRBJ1-1; maybe TRBD1 (6 bases). This CDR3 has 15 amino acids. Trimming removed 1 base at V and 5 bases at J, with 15 bases between. The germline gives CDR1 SGHRS, CDR2 YFSETQ. The CDR3 loop reads CASSLSQGLGTEAFF. The CDR3 bases are TGCGCCAGCAGCTTGTCTCAGGGGTTGGGAACTGAAGCTTTCTTT.

The V gene is TRBV4-3, the J gene TRBJ2-3; D might be TRBD2 (5 bases). This CDR3 has 15 amino acids. V was trimmed by 0 bases and J by 5 bases, leaving 12 bases between them. From germline, CDR1 is LGHNA and CDR2 YSLEER. The chain's CDR3 is CASSQEVGGRDTQYF. CDR3 nucleotides: TGCGCCAGCAGCCAAGAGGTTGGAGGAAGAGATACGCAGTATTTT.

The rearrangement joins TRBV9 to TRBJ2-1; D is perhaps TRBD2 (5 bases). CDR1 is SGDLS, CDR2 YYNGEE, per germline. This CDR3 region has 13 residues. Trimming took 3 bases from V and 9 from J, leaving 13 bases between them. The CDR3 DNA sequence: TGTGCCAGCAGCGCCACGACCGGAGGTGAGCAGTTCTTC. Its protein product is CASSATTGGEQFF.

The chain has TRBV30 and TRBJ1-5; TRBD1 agrees at 11 bases. Trimming cost V 3 bases and J 4 bases; bases outside gene matches: 11. In germline, CDR1 is GTSNPN, CDR2 SVGIG (reference sequence). CDR3 length: 17 amino acids. This CDR3 reads CAWSPWGTGGWNQPQHF. CDR3 in DNA: TGTGCCTGGAGCCCCTGGGGGACAGGGGGTTGGAATCAGCCCCAGCATTTT.

V usage is TRBV29-1 and J usage is TRBJ2-3; 10 bases are shared with TRBD2. V lost 8 bases, J lost 3 bases, and 20 bases stayed unmatched. This CDR3 region has 18 residues. CDR1 and CDR2 (germline): SQVTM, ANQGSEA. The CDR3 region has the DNA TGCAGCTTACGAACAATAGCGGGAGGAAGATTTGATACAGATACGCAGTATTTT. Amino acid sequence: CSLRTIAGGRFDTDTQYF.

The chain uses TRBV6-5 and TRBJ2-1; 11 bases map to TRBD2. V dropped 8 bases and J dropped 8; count of bases not matched to a gene: 8. The germline V gene has CDR1 MNHEY and CDR2 SVGAGI. The CDR3 is made up of 14 amino acids. Written as DNA, the CDR3 is TGTGCCAGCGCTGGGACTAGCGGACGCTATGAGCAGTTCTTC. Amino acid sequence: CASAGTSGRYEQFF.

The chain recombines TRBV6-6 with TRBJ1-4; D is unresolved. Trimming left V 5 bases short and J 5 bases short, with 21 bases between. This CDR3 has 17 amino acids. The germline CDR1 and CDR2 sequences are MNHNY and SVGAGI (reference sequence). In nucleotides, the CDR3 is TGTGCCAGCAGTCCGAACCTACAGTTACATAGGAATGAAAAACTGTTTTTT. Encoded protein: CASSPNLQLHRNEKLFF.

The J gene is TRBJ2-7, the V gene TRBV5-1, with D possibly matching TRBD2 (6 bases). CDR1 SGHRS and CDR2 YFSETQ come from the germline V gene. The length of the CDR3 is 17 residues. The V end lost 1 base, the J end lost 6 bases, and 23 bases lay between the germline ends. The CDR3 DNA reads as TGCGCCAGCAGCTTGAGTGGTAGATGGTCGGGAGAACTCGAGCAGTACTTC. Amino acid sequence: CASSLSGRWSGELEQYF.

The rearrangement joins TRBV28 to TRBJ2-5; D is ambiguous. Germline assignment: CDR1 MDHEN and CDR2 SYDVKM. The CDR3 has 14 amino acids. V lost 4 bases and J 4 bases, leaving 13 bases between the germline ends. CDR3 amino acids: CASSSPSPGETQYF. For the CDR3, the DNA is TGTGCCAGCAGTTCCCCCTCACCCGGAGAGACCCAGTACTTC. Full variable domain (remainder filled in from reference TRBV28 and TRBJ2-5): DVKVTQSSRYLVKRTGEKVFLECVQDMDHENMFWYRQDPGLGLRLIYFSYDVKMKEKGDIPEGYSVSREKKERFSLILESASTNQTSMYLCASSSPSPGETQYFGPGTRLLVL.